This TCR beta chain was captured by sequencing in a study of blood T cell repertoires in COVID-19 (TCRdb year 2020). Notes on the research overall: Samples covering the acute and convalescent phases of COVID-19 were provided by collaborators in the United States, Italy and Spain. The material from the prospective study consisted of cDNA or gDNA derived from T cells, B-cell-depleted T cells, or PBMCs. The dataset comprised deeply sampled blood TCRbeta repertoires from subjects exposed to, actively infected with, or recovered from COVID-19. A freely available public database, intended as a resource for researchers studying the immune response to SARS-CoV-2, is where the repertoires were released. The samples were drawn from the first 160 participants of the ongoing ImmuneRACE study and from 1,254 subjects provided by 6 global collaborators. A de-identified subject ID, COVID-19 status, age in years and sex were almost always included in the sample metadata. Where available, HLA class I and class II types were taken from metadata supplied by the sample provider and were not determined by assay-based typing.

At one collaborating source in Seattle, patients were enrolled during active infection and were followed longitudinally through the course of disease. Each collaborating institution followed its own protocols to collect whole blood in K2EDTA tubes. Collaborator samples were shipped for TCRbeta analysis as frozen whole blood, isolated PBMCs, or DNA extracted from either sample type. Concerning this clone itself: Its antigen target is currently unknown. No base-level quality is on record; no much larger clone is a single base apart.

TCRbeta CDR3 regions were amplified from genomic DNA by means of the immunoSEQ Assay, a bias-controlled multiplex PCR. On the authors' methods: Within the assay, amplification of reference gene primers was used to estimate how many nucleated cells each sample contained. To quantify the absolute abundance of each unique TCRbeta CDR3 rearrangement, sequence reads were collapsed and filtered. Productive Simpson clonality was computed per sample as the square root of Simpson's diversity index over productive rearrangements. What TCRdb holds here is the immuneACCESS table cut down to in-frame rearrangements. Part of the clones is not present; checked against another copy, under half of the missing clones reflect an unresolved V gene, and the others are unexplained. V, J and clone size are taken as reported in that table, and D and trimming were inferred from the DNA itself. The sample table lists under 250,000 clones, approximately 85% of them with a count of one. The top ten clones comprise 5.1% of the sample.

Results and caveats for the whole study, not just this receptor: The quantity of clinical and demographic metadata differed by source and by participant and was supplied without curation.

For this chain, trimming is 4 bases at the V end and 2 bases at the J end, and the number of junction bases without a gene match is 9. Counted from cysteine to phenylalanine, this CDR3 has 16 amino acids. Here the CDR3 DNA is all that survives: 48 bases in frame from base 1. Reading the germline V gene gives CDR1 SGHDT and CDR2 YYEEEE. The sequence derives from a man aged 50 to 60 with COVID-19, enrolled during active disease. Material for sequencing was peripheral blood. The rearranged chain carries TRBV5-6 and TRBJ1-1; the junction holds 9 bases that match TRBD1. The CDR3 reads as follows: CASSLLPGQGNTEAFF. The sequence in DNA is TGTGCCAGCAGCCTCCTTCCGGGACAGGGAAACACTGAAGCTTTCTTT.